These T cell receptor beta chains were read from a single sample in a study of OX40 agonist ivuxolimab in advanced cancers. Only in-frame clones appear in the TCRdb table, and some are missing; sequencing was by immunoSEQ multiplex PCR. The sample records approximately 35,000 clones, around 74% being singletons. The sample here was CD4+ or CD8+ T cells sorted from blood, taken in a trial of the OX40 agonist ivuxolimab. The receptors come from an adult with an advanced solid tumor such as melanoma, head and neck, liver or kidney cancer. The CDR3 runs from the conserved cysteine through the conserved F or W. A D gene is named only where the DNA matches it firmly. Expanded clones are given a class, and other clones once, few, many or no size at all.

V	D	size	J	CDR3	DNA
TRBV19	TRBD1	NA	TRBJ1-2	CATSDRGVDRNYGYTF	TGTGCCACTTCAGACAGGGGCGTGGACCGGAACTATGGCTACACCTTC
TRBV6-6	TRBD1	NA	TRBJ1-6	CASTRRQGNSPLHF	TGTGCCAGCACCCGACGACAGGGGAATTCACCCCTCCACTTT
TRBV5-4	NA	NA	TRBJ2-5	CASSSTAAETQYF	TGTGCCAGCAGCTCGACCGCGGCGGAGACCCAGTACTTC
TRBV5-1	TRBD1	NA	TRBJ2-1	CASSGAGTGDFEQFF	TGCGCCAGCAGCGGAGCCGGGACAGGGGATTTTGAGCAGTTCTTC
TRBV11-1	NA	NA	TRBJ1-6	CASSLVGPNSPLHF	TGTGCCAGCAGCTTAGTTGGGCCAAATTCACCCCTCCACTTT
TRBV9	TRBD1	NA	TRBJ1-1	CASSPTGGGTEAFF	TGTGCCAGCAGCCCAACAGGGGGAGGGACTGAAGCTTTCTTT
TRBV7-2	NA	few	TRBJ1-5	CASAVGGRQPQHF	TGTGCCAGCGCCGTTGGCGGCCGGCAGCCCCAGCATTTT
TRBV11-2	TRBD2	NA	TRBJ2-3	CASSLMLAGTDTQYF	TGTGCCAGCAGCTTAATGCTAGCGGGCACAGATACGCAGTATTTT
TRBV12-5	NA	few	TRBJ1-6	CASGLGGYNSPLHF	TGTGCTAGTGGTTTGGGAGGCTATAATTCACCCCTCCACTTT
TRBV2	NA	NA	TRBJ1-2	CASSESQGHGYTF	TGTGCCAGCAGTGAAAGTCAGGGGCATGGCTACACCTTC
TRBV6-5	NA	NA	TRBJ2-2	CASTGTGELFF	TGTGCCAGCACAGGAACCGGGGAGCTGTTTTTT
TRBV6-6	NA	NA	TRBJ1-5	CASTSQGSSSQHF	TGTGCCAGCACCTCACAGGGCTCTTCGTCCCAGCATTTT
TRBV5-1	TRBD2	NA	TRBJ2-2	CASSTSGANTGELFF	TGCGCCAGCAGCACCAGCGGGGCGAACACCGGGGAGCTGTTTTTT
TRBV5-4	NA	NA	TRBJ1-3	CASSLGGTGNTIYF	TGTGCCAGCAGCTTGGGGGGAACTGGAAACACCATATATTTT
TRBV6-5	NA	NA	TRBJ2-5	CASSYVQRETQYF	TGTGCCAGCAGTTATGTACAGCGGGAGACCCAGTACTTC
TRBV6-5	NA	once	TRBJ1-1	CASSYGRTNEAFF	TGTGCCAGCAGTTACGGCAGAACTAACGAAGCTTTCTTT
TRBV29-1	NA	NA	TRBJ2-5	CSVDFGMGPETQYF	TGCAGCGTTGACTTTGGGATGGGGCCAGAGACCCAGTACTTC
TRBV2	NA	NA	TRBJ2-4	CASSGRGNIQYF	TGTGCCAGCAGTGGCCGTGGGAACATTCAGTACTTC
TRBV7-3	TRBD1	NA	TRBJ1-2	CASSPGQASGYTF	TGTGCCAGCAGCCCGGGACAGGCGTCAGGCTACACCTTC
TRBV20-1	NA	NA	TRBJ2-1	CSAINNEQFF	TGCAGTGCTATTAACAATGAGCAGTTCTTC
TRBV30	NA	NA	TRBJ1-5	CAWGQVFGQPQHF	TGTGCCTGGGGGCAGGTCTTCGGTCAGCCCCAGCATTTT
TRBV2	NA	NA	TRBJ1-2	CASSEGGPIYGYTF	TGTGCCAGCAGTGAAGGGGGGCCAATCTATGGCTACACCTTC
TRBV21-1	NA	few	TRBJ1-6	CARKTGAGSPLHF	TGTGCCCGCAAAACAGGGGCAGGATCACCCCTCCACTTT
TRBV28	NA	NA	TRBJ1-4	CASREAIYATNEKLFF	TGTGCCAGCAGGGAAGCAATATATGCAACTAATGAAAAACTGTTTTTT
TRBV9	NA	NA	TRBJ2-5	CASSGTVMETQYF	TGTGCCAGCAGCGGGACGGTCATGGAGACCCAGTACTTC
TRBV21-1	NA	NA	TRBJ2-4	CASSKAPGWEKNIQYF	TGTGCCAGCAGCAAAGCGCCTGGGTGGGAGAAAAACATTCAGTACTTC
TRBV27	TRBD1	NA	TRBJ2-7	CASSFSRGREQYF	TGTGCCAGCAGTTTCTCCAGGGGGCGCGAGCAGTACTTC
TRBV2	TRBD1	few	TRBJ1-6	CASSPGQGVSPLHF	TGTGCCAGCAGCCCGGGACAGGGGGTCTCACCCCTCCACTTT
TRBV27	NA	NA	TRBJ2-4	CASSLGGNGNIQYF	TGTGCCAGCAGTTTAGGGGGTAATGGAAACATTCAGTACTTC
TRBV6-5	TRBD1	NA	TRBJ1-2	CASRTGSGYTF	TGTGCCAGCAGGACAGGGAGCGGCTACACCTTC
TRBV5-1	TRBD1	NA	TRBJ1-1	CASSIDRASSNTEAFF	TGCGCCAGCAGCATTGACAGGGCATCCTCGAACACTGAAGCTTTCTTT
TRBV4-1	TRBD1	NA	TRBJ1-4	CASSPTGVANEKLFF	TGCGCCAGCAGTCCAACAGGGGTGGCTAATGAAAAACTGTTTTTT
TRBV30	NA	NA	TRBJ1-5	CAWGRGQNRNQPQHF	TGTGCCTGGGGGCGTGGCCAGAATAGGAATCAGCCCCAGCATTTT
TRBV2	NA	few	TRBJ1-1	CASSAGEGTEAFF	TGTGCCAGCAGTGCAGGGGAGGGCACTGAAGCTTTCTTT
TRBV4-1	NA	few	TRBJ1-2	CASSPVVRGPNYGYTF	TGCGCCAGCAGCCCGGTTGTGCGGGGCCCTAACTATGGCTACACCTTC
TRBV6-6	NA	NA	TRBJ2-7	CASSWSEQYF	TGTGCCAGCAGTTGGTCCGAGCAGTACTTC
TRBV7-9	NA	NA	TRBJ1-1	CASSVYPNTEAFF	TGTGCCAGCAGCGTTTACCCGAACACTGAAGCTTTCTTT
TRBV2	NA	medium-sized	TRBJ1-1	CASSDRNTEAFF	TGTGCCAGCAGTGACCGGAACACTGAAGCTTTCTTT
TRBV5-5	NA	NA	TRBJ1-3	CASSLPGASSGNTIYF	TGTGCCAGCAGCTTGCCAGGGGCCTCCTCTGGAAACACCATATATTTT